This record looks at one T cell receptor (beta chain) sequence and its context. Its antigen remains unknown. The sample comes from a study of T-cell reconstitution after alpha-beta-depleted transplantation in children. Findings and limits, study-wide: Newly made T cells mostly supplied T-cell counts and diversity one year after transplant.

The authors prepared the TCRbeta library with unique molecular identifiers. TCRdb called the PCR reads again in MiXCR, with one record for every CDR3 protein. The table shows 800,000 to 1,000,000 distinct CDR3 sequences, with 25% to 35% occurring only once. V was cut by 8 bases and J by 5 bases, with 18 bases left in between. This CDR3 spans 14 amino acids. Germline V gives CDR1 LGHDT, CDR2 YNNKEL (reference sequence). Sequencing was performed on PBMCs, mostly from graft donor cells, taken 360 days after TCRalphabeta/CD19-depleted stem cell transplant. This chain uses TRBV3-1 with TRBJ2-5; no clear D gene. The clonotype was recovered from a boy less than two years old who had a stem cell transplant for SCID, so the T cells may come from the graft donor. The CDR3 nucleotides are TGTGCCAGCTATCACAGTGGCCAAGGGGAGACCCAGTACTTC. Encoded protein: CASYHSGQGETQYF.